This record looks at one TCR beta chain sequence and its context. Its antigen is unknown. Assay used: immunoSEQ multiplex PCR; TCRdb lists only in-frame clones, some missing. The sample holds roughly 4,500 clones; around two thirds are singletons and the top ten take about 6.9%. Autopsy tissues included GI tract, liver, skin and lymphoid organs. The data were taken from a study of tissue T cells after allogeneic stem cell transplantation. Study outcomes and limitations: Only a limited share of tissue TCRs appeared in blood or spleen. Anatomically similar tissues had similar TCR repertoires within each patient.

This receptor was taken from a male donor older than 55 with lung cancer. Sequences were derived from left colon tissue, sampled at autopsy.

The DNA for the CDR3 is TGTGCCACCAGTGATGCCGCTCGGACAAGCCAAGAGACCCAGTACTTC. This codes for CATSDAARTSQETQYF. The chain uses TRBV24-1 and TRBJ2-5, with D possibly being TRBD1 (5 bases). The V end was cut by 3 bases, the J end by 1 base, with 14 bases between. Germline loops: CDR1 KGHDR, CDR2 SFDVKD. The CDR3 totals 16 residues.